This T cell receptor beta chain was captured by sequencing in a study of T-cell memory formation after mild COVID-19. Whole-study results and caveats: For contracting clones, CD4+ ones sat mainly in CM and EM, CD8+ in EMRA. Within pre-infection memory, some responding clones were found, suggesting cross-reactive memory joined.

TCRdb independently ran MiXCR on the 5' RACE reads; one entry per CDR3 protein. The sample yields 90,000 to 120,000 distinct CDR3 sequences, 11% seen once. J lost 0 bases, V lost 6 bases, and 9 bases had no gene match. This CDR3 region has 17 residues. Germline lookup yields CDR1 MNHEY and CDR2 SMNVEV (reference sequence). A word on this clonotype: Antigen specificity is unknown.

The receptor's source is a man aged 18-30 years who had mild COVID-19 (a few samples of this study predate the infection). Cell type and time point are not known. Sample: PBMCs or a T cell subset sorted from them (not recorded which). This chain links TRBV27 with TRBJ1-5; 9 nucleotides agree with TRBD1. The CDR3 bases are TGTGCCAGCAGGACAAGGACAGGGGATGATAGCAATCAGCCCCAGCATTTT. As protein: CASRTRTGDDSNQPQHF.